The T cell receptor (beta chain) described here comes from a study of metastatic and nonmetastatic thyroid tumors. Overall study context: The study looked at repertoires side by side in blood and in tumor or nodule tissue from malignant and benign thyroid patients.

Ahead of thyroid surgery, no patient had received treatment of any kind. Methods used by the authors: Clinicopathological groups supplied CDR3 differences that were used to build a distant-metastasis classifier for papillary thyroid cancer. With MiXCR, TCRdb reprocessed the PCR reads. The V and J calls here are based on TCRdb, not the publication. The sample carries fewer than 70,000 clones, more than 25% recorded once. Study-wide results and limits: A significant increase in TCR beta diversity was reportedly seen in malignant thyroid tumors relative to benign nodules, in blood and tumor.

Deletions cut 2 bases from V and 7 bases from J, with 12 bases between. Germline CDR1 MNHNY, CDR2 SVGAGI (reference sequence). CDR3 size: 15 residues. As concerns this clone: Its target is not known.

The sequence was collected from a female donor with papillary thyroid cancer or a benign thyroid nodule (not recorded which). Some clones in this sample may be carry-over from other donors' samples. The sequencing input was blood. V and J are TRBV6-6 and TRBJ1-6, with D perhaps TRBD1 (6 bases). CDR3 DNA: TGTGCCAGCAGTTACACACGGACAGAAAATTCACCCCTCCACTTT. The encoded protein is CASSYTRTENSPLHF.